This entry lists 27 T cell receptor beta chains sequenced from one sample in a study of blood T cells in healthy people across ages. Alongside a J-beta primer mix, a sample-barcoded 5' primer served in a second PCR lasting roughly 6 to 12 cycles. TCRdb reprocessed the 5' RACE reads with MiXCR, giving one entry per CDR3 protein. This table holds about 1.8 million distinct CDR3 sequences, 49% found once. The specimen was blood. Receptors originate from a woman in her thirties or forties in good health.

CDR3 sequence: CASSPSTENIQYF. Here the CDR3 DNA reads TGTGCCAGCTCACCGAGCACGGAAAACATTCAGTACTTC. The chain carries TRBV18 and TRBJ2-4; D unresolved. V was clipped by 3 bases and J by 5 bases, with 8 bases between them. The CDR3 covers 13 residues. CDR1 is KGHSH and CDR2 is LQKENI in the germline V gene.

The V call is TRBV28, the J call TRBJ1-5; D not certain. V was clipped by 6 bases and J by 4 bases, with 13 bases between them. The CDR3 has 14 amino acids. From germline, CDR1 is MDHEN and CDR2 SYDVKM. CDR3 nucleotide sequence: TGTGCCAGCAGCTGGAAACAGCCGAATCAGCCCCAGCATTTT. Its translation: CASSWKQPNQPQHF.

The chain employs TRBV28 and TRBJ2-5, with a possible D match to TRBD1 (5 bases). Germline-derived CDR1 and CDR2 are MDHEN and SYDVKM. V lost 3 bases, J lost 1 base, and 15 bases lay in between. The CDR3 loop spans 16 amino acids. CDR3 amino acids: CASSFSQGALQETQYF. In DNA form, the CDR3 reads TGTGCCAGCAGTTTTTCGCAGGGTGCCCTCCAAGAGACCCAGTACTTC. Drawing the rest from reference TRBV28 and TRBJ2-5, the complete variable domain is DVKVTQSSRYLVKRTGEKVFLECVQDMDHENMFWYRQDPGLGLRLIYFSYDVKMKEKGDIPEGYSVSREKKERFSLILESASTNQTSMYLCASSFSQGALQETQYFGPGTRLLVL.

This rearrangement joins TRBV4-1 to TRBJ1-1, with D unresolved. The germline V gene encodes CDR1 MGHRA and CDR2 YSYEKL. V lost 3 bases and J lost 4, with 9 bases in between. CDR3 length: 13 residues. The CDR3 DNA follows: TGCGCCAGCAGCCATTTGAGTGGCACTGAAGCTTTCTTT. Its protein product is CASSHLSGTEAFF.

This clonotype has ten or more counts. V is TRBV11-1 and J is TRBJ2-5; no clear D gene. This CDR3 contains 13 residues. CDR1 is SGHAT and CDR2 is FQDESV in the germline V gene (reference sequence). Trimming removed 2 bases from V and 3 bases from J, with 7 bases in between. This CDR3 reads CASSLLREETQYF. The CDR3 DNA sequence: TGTGCCAGCAGCTTACTCAGAGAAGAGACCCAGTACTTC.

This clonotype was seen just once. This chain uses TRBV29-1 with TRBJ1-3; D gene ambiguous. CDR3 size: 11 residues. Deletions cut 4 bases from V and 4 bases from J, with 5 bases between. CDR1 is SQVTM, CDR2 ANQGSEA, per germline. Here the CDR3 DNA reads TGCAGCGTTGTCGAGGGAAACACCATATATTTT. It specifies CSVVEGNTIYF.

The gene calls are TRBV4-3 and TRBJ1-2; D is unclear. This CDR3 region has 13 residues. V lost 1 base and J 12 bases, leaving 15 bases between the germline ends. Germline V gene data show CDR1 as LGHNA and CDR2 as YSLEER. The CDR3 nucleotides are TGCGCCAGCAGCCAAGTGGGAAGGGAGTCACACACCTTC. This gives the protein CASSQVGRESHTF.

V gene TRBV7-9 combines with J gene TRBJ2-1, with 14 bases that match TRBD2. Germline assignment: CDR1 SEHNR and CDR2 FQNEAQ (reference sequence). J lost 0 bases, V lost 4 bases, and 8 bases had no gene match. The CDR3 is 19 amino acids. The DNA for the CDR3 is TGTGCCAGCAGCTCCACCCCGGGACTAGCGGGGGCCTCCTACAATGAGCAGTTCTTC. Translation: CASSSTPGLAGASYNEQFF.

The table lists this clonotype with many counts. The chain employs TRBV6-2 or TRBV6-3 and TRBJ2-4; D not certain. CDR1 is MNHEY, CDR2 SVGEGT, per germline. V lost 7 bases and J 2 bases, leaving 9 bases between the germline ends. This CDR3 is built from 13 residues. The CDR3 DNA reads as TGTGCCAGCACCAACCTTCCCAAAAACATTCAGTACTTC. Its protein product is CASTNLPKNIQYF.

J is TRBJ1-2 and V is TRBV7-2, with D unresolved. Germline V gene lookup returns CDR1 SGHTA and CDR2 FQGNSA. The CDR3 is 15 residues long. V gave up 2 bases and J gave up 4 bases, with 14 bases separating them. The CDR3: CASSLTGEMVYGYTF. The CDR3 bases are TGTGCCAGCAGCTTAACTGGGGAGATGGTCTATGGCTACACCTTC.

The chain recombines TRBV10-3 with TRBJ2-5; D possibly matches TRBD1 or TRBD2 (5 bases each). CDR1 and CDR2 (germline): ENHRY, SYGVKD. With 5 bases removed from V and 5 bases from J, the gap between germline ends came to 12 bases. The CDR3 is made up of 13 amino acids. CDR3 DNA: TGTGCCATCAGTACGGGGCTTGCGGAGACCCAGTACTTC. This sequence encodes CAISTGLAETQYF.

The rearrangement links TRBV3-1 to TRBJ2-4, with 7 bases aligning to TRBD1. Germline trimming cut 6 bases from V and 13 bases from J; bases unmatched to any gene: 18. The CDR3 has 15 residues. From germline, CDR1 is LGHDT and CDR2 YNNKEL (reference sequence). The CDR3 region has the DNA TGTGCCAGCAGTACCTATCGGACAACAGGGGAAGAGCAGTACTTC. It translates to CASSTYRTTGEEQYF.

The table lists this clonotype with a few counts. In DNA, the CDR3 is TGTGCCACCAGCAGACAGGGAGAAATAACCAAAAACATTCAGTACTTC. It specifies CATSRQGEITKNIQYF. This rearrangement joins TRBV15 to TRBJ2-4; either TRBD1 or TRBD2 may supply D (5 bases each). The CDR3 spans 16 residues. V was pared by 2 bases and J by 2 bases, with 13 bases between. In germline, CDR1 is LNHNV, CDR2 YYDKDF (reference sequence).

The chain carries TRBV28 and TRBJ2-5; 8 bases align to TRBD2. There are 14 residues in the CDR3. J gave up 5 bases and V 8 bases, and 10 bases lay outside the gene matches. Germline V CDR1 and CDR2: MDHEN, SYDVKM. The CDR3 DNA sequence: TGTGCCAGCCAGCCGGGGGGGGCTGTGGAGACCCAGTACTTC. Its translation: CASQPGGAVETQYF.

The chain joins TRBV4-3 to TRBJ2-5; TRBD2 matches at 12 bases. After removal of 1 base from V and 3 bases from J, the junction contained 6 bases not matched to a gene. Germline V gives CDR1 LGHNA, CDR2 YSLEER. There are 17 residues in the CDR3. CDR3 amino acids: CASSQGLAGVLEETQYF. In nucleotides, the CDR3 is TGCGCCAGCAGCCAAGGACTAGCGGGGGTATTGGAAGAGACCCAGTACTTC.

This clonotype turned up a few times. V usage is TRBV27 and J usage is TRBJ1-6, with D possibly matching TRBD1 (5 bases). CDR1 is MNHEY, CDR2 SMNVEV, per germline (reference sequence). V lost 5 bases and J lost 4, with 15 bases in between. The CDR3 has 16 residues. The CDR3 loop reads CASSRRGAEYNSPLHF. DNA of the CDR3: TGTGCCAGCAGTCGCCGCGGGGCAGAATATAATTCACCCCTCCACTTT.

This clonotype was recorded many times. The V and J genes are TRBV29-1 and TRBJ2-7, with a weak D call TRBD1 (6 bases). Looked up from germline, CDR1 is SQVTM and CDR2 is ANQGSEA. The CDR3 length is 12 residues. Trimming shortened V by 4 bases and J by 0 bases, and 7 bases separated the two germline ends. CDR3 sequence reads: CSVGDTSYEQYF. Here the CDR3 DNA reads TGCAGCGTTGGGGACACCTCCTACGAGCAGTACTTC.

CDR3 in amino acids: CASSLRSDRGNEKLFF. In DNA, the CDR3 is TGCGCCAGCAGCTTGAGGTCGGACAGGGGGAATGAAAAACTGTTTTTT. The V and J genes are TRBV5-1 and TRBJ1-4, with 10 bases aligning to TRBD1. V dropped 1 base and J dropped 5; count of bases not matched to a gene: 5. CDR3 size: 16 residues. The V gene's germline CDR1 is SGHRS and CDR2 YFSETQ.

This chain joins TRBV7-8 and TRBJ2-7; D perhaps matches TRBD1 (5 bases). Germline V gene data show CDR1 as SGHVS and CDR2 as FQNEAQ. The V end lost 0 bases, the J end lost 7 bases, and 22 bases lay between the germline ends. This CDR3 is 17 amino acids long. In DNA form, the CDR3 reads TGTGCCAGCAGCTTAGCCTCCAGGGCCCCCTTACCCTGGGAGCAGTACTTC. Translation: CASSLASRAPLPWEQYF.

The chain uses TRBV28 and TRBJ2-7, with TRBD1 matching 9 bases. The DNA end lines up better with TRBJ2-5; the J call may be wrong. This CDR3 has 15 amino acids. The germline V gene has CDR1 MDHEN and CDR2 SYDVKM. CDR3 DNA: TGTGCCAGCAGTCCCCGACAGGGGGGGTCATGGACCCAGTACTTC. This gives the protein CASSPRQGGSWTQYF.

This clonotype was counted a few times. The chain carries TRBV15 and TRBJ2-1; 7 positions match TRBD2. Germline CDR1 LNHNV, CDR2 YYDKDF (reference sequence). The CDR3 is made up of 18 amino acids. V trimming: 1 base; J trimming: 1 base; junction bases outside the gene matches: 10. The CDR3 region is CATSRGRQAGLSYNEQFF. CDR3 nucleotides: TGTGCCACCAGCAGAGGAAGGCAAGCGGGGTTATCCTACAATGAGCAGTTCTTC.

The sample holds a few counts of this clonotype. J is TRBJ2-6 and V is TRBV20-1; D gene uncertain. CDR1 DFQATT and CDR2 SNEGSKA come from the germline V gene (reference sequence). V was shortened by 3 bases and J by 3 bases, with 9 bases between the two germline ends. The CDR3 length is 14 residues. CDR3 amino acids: CSASSGGGANVLTF. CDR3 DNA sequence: TGCAGTGCTAGCTCGGGCGGTGGGGCCAACGTCCTGACTTTC.

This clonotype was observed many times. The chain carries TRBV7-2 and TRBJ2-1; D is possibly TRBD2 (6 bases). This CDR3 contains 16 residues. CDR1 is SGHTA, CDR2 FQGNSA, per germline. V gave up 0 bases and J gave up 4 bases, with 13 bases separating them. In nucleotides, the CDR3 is TGTGCCAGCAGCTTAGCGAGTAGCGGAAATTACAATGAGCAGTTCTTC. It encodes CASSLASSGNYNEQFF.

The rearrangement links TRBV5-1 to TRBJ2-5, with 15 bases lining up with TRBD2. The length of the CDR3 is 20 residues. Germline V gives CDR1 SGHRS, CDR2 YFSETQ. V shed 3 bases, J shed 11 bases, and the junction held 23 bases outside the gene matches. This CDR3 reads CASSSEGTSGGLGRANEQYF. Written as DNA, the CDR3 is TGCGCCAGCAGCTCCGAGGGGACTAGCGGGGGGCTAGGGAGGGCCAATGAGCAGTACTTC.

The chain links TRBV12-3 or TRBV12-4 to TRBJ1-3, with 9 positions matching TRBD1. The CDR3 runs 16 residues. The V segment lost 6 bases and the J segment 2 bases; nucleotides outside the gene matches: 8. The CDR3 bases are TGTGCCAGCAGCACCACCGACAGGGGGGCTGGAAACACCATATATTTT. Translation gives CASSTTDRGAGNTIYF.

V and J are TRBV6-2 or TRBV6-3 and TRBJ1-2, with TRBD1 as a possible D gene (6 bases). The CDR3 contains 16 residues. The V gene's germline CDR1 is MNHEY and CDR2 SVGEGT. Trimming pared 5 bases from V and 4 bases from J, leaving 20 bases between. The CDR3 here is CASSPSNRATFYGYTF. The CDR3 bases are TGTGCCAGCAGTCCGTCTAACAGGGCTACTTTCTATGGCTACACCTTC.

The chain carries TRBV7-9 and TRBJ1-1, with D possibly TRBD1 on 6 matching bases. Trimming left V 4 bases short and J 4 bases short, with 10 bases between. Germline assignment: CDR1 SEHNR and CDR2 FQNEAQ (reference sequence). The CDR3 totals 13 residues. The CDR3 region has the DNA TGTGCCAGCAGCTCACAGGGTAGCACTGAAGCTTTCTTT. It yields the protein CASSSQGSTEAFF.